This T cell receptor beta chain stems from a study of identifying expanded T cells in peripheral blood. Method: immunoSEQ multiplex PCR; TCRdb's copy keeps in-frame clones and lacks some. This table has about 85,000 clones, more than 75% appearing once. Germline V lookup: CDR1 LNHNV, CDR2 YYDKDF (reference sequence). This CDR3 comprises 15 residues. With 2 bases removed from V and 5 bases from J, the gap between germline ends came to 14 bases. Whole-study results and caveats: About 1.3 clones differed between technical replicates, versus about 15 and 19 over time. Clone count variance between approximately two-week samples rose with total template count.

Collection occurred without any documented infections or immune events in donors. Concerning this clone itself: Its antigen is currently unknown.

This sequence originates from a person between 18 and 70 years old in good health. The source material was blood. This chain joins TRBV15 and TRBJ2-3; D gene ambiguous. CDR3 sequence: CATSRNPPTQDTQYF. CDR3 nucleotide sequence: TGTGCCACCAGCAGAAATCCCCCAACGCAAGATACGCAGTATTTT.